One sample yielded the 14 T cell receptor beta chains listed below, sequenced in a study of cytomegalovirus exposure and HLA in healthy donors. The primer mix had 60 Vbeta and 13 Jbeta primers. Measured with immunoSEQ multiplex PCR; TCRdb has only the in-frame clones, and not every one. Here the sample table reports 150,000 to 200,000 clones. Sequenced material: PBMCs. The receptor source for this set is a man aged 25-45 years in good health and CMV-seronegative.

The V gene is TRBV5-1, the J gene TRBJ2-1; 12 positions match TRBD2. Per germline, CDR1 SGHRS and CDR2 YFSETQ. CDR3 size: 15 residues. Trimming removed 2 bases from V and 8 bases from J; junction bases left unmatched: 5. CDR3: CASSLSSGRAHEQFF. The DNA for the CDR3 is TGCGCCAGCAGCTTATCTAGCGGGAGGGCCCATGAGCAGTTCTTC. The full variable domain, completed using reference TRBV5-1 and TRBJ2-1, is KAGVTQTPRYLIKTRGQQVTLSCSPISGHRSVSWYQQTPGQGLQFLFEYFSETQRNKGNFPGRFSGRQFSNSRSEMNVSTLELGDSALYLCASSLSSGRAHEQFFGPGTRLTVL.

This chain uses TRBV7-6 with TRBJ2-5; D may be TRBD1 (6 bases). The CDR3 spans 17 residues. The germline CDR1 and CDR2 sequences are SGHVS and FNYEAQ. V lost 5 bases, J lost 2 bases, and 21 bases lay in between. The CDR3 nucleotides are TGTGCCAGCAGCCCGCTAGTGTCGGTCAGGGGTCAAGAGACCCAGTACTTC. Translated: CASSPLVSVRGQETQYF.

V usage is TRBV6-1 and J usage is TRBJ1-1, with D possibly matching TRBD1 (5 bases). Germline loops: CDR1 MNHNS, CDR2 SASEGT. This CDR3 contains 13 residues. The V end lost 4 bases, the J end lost 1 base, and 7 bases lay between the germline ends. The CDR3 DNA sequence: TGTGCCAGCAGTGGACAGTCGAACACTGAAGCTTTCTTT. Its translation: CASSGQSNTEAFF.

The V and J genes are TRBV19 and TRBJ2-5; TRBD2 matches 12 bases. The J call may be faulty, since TRBJ2-7 better matches the DNA end. CDR1 is LNHDA, CDR2 SQIVND, per germline (reference sequence). CDR3 length equals 15 residues. CDR3 residues: CASSPTSGSSYEQYF. The CDR3 nucleotides read TGTGCCAGTAGTCCGACTAGCGGGAGCTCCTACGAGCAGTACTTC.

This chain uses TRBV28 with TRBJ1-4; 9 nucleotides agree with TRBD1. The CDR3 covers 15 residues. The J segment lost 8 bases and the V segment lost 0 bases, leaving 4 bases of the junction unmatched. The germline gives CDR1 MDHEN, CDR2 SYDVKM. The CDR3 sequence: CASSLWGQGGEKLFF. As DNA, the CDR3 is TGTGCCAGCAGTTTATGGGGACAGGGAGGGGAAAAACTGTTTTTT.

For the CDR3, the DNA is TGTGCCAGCAGTTCCGAGGCTAGCGGGAAGGTGGGTGAGCAGTTCTTC. Its protein product is CASSSEASGKVGEQFF. V and J are TRBV27 and TRBJ2-1, with TRBD2 identical over 9 bases. Trimming cost V 4 bases and J 9 bases; bases outside gene matches: 13. Looked up from germline, CDR1 is MNHEY and CDR2 is SMNVEV (reference sequence). The length of the CDR3 is 16 residues.

The chain uses TRBV5-1 and TRBJ2-7; 13 bases map to TRBD2. The trim removed 4 bases at V and 2 bases at J, leaving 6 bases unmatched. CDR1 is SGHRS, CDR2 YFSETQ, per germline. This CDR3 has 16 residues. The CDR3 DNA reads TGCGCCAGCAGCCTCGGGACTAGCGGGGTGGCCTACGAGCAGTACTTC. It codes for CASSLGTSGVAYEQYF.

V and J are TRBV5-4 and TRBJ2-6, with D maybe TRBD1 (5 bases). V was clipped by 5 bases and J by 2 bases, with 11 bases between them. The CDR3 consists of 15 residues. In germline, CDR1 is SGHNT, CDR2 YYREEE (reference sequence). The CDR3 nucleotides are TGTGCCAGCAGTCCAAGCAGGGCTGGGGCCAACGTCCTGACTTTC. This codes for CASSPSRAGANVLTF.

This rearrangement joins TRBV11-2 to TRBJ2-7; a weak D match, TRBD1 (6 bases). The germline V gene has CDR1 SGHAT and CDR2 FQNNGV. Trimming left V 2 bases short and J 2 bases short, with 13 bases between. This CDR3 has 15 amino acids. CDR3 DNA sequence: TGTGCCAGCAGCTTACTCCAGGACAGTACCTACGAGCAGTACTTC. Translating gives CASSLLQDSTYEQYF.

The V call is TRBV27, the J call TRBJ2-1; TRBD2 aligns across 11 bases. Per the germline V gene, CDR1 is MNHEY and CDR2 is SMNVEV (reference sequence). V gave up 5 bases and J gave up 7 bases; unmatched junction bases: 10. The CDR3 extends over 16 amino acids. CDR3 residues: CASSRHSGRAGNEQFF. The DNA for the CDR3 is TGTGCCAGCAGTCGGCATAGCGGGAGGGCTGGTAATGAGCAGTTCTTC.

V and J are TRBV5-4 and TRBJ1-1; D not certain. V was trimmed by 9 bases and J by 5 bases, leaving 17 bases between them. The germline V gene has CDR1 SGHNT and CDR2 YYREEE (reference sequence). The CDR3 length is 13 residues. The CDR3 coding sequence is TGTGCCAACTCCCGGGAATCGGGGACTGAAGCTTTCTTT. Translated, it gives CANSRESGTEAFF.

This chain links TRBV5-1 with TRBJ2-5; TRBD2 matches 9 bases. The J call is doubtful: the DNA matches TRBJ2-7 better. This CDR3 region has 16 residues. Germline V gene lookup returns CDR1 SGHRS and CDR2 YFSETQ. The CDR3 sequence is CASSLGSSGRAYEQYF. The CDR3, as DNA: TGCGCCAGCAGCTTGGGGAGTAGCGGGAGAGCCTACGAGCAGTACTTC.

This chain uses TRBV10-3 with TRBJ2-2; 8 bases are shared with TRBD1. The length of the CDR3 is 13 residues. Germline loops: CDR1 ENHRY, CDR2 SYGVKD. The V and J ends lost 8 bases and 4 bases, in that order; junction bases with no gene match: 3. The CDR3 coding sequence is TGTGCCATCTCGGGACAGGTCACCGGGGAGCTGTTTTTT. The encoded protein is CAISGQVTGELFF.

This rearrangement joins TRBV28 to TRBJ2-7; the D is unclear. The CDR3 is 12 amino acids. Trimming pared 5 bases from V and 3 bases from J, leaving 8 bases between. Germline CDR1 reads MDHEN; CDR2 reads SYDVKM. DNA of the CDR3: TGTGCCAGCAGTCTCAATAGCTACGAGCAGTACTTC. Protein product: CASSLNSYEQYF.